This entry lists 28 T cell receptor beta chains sequenced from one sample in a study of technical replicates of blood from several donors. The table came from immunoSEQ multiplex PCR; TCRdb's copy has only in-frame clones and leaves some out. The table lists under 95,000 clones, 75% to 95% of them singletons, with 0.3% to 0.4% in the top ten. The sample was T cells isolated from PBMCs. These receptors were collected from a human donor in good health. Some clones in this sample may be carry-over from other donors' samples.

The chain uses TRBV30 and TRBJ1-3; D unclear. V gave up 2 bases and J gave up 8 bases, with 10 bases separating them. Germline V gene sequence: CDR1 GTSNPN, CDR2 SVGIG (reference sequence). CDR3 size: 12 residues. CDR3 coding DNA: TGTGCCTGGAGTATCGTCGGGGACACCATATATTTT. This gives the protein CAWSIVGDTIYF.

The genes are TRBV27 and TRBJ2-2; 11 bases agree with TRBD2. V lost 6 bases, J lost 3 bases, and 6 bases stayed unmatched. The CDR3 sequence is 16 residues long. The germline V gene encodes CDR1 MNHEY and CDR2 SMNVEV (reference sequence). The CDR3 sequence is CASSRTSGPYTGELFF. As DNA, the CDR3 is TGTGCCAGCAGCCGGACTAGCGGGCCTTACACCGGGGAGCTGTTTTTT.

The rearrangement joins TRBV15 to TRBJ1-4; D is ambiguous. V was trimmed by 9 bases and J by 2 bases, leaving 10 bases between them. The V gene's germline CDR1 is LNHNV and CDR2 YYDKDF (reference sequence). CDR3 length: 13 amino acids. CDR3 loop: CATRRATNEKLFF. The CDR3 DNA sequence: TGTGCCACTCGGAGGGCGACTAATGAAAAACTGTTTTTT.

V usage is TRBV2 and J usage is TRBJ1-1; the D gene is possibly TRBD1 (5 bases). V lost 4 bases, J lost 0 bases, and 12 bases lay in between. Germline CDR1 is SNHLY and CDR2 is FYNNEI. The CDR3 totals 15 residues. In nucleotides, the CDR3 is TGTGCCAGCAGTGGTAGGCAGGGATTGAACACTGAAGCTTTCTTT. This encodes CASSGRQGLNTEAFF.

The chain joins TRBV19 to TRBJ1-2; 7 positions match TRBD1. Trimming cost V 5 bases and J 4 bases; bases outside gene matches: 10. Germline CDR1 reads LNHDA; CDR2 reads SQIVND (reference sequence). The CDR3 totals 15 residues. CDR3: CASSSLDRSGYGYTF. The CDR3 DNA sequence: TGTGCCAGTAGTTCCCTGGACAGGTCCGGCTATGGCTACACCTTC. The full variable domain, completed using reference TRBV19 and TRBJ1-2, is DGGITQSPKYLFRKEGQNVTLSCEQNLNHDAMYWYRQDPGQGLRLIYYSQIVNDFQKGDIAEGYSVSREKKESFPLTVTSAQKNPTAFYLCASSSLDRSGYGYTFGSGTRLTVV.

The chain couples TRBV28 to TRBJ2-5; the D gene is possibly TRBD2 (5 bases). Germline CDR1 MDHEN, CDR2 SYDVKM. V was pared by 3 bases and J by 5 bases, with 10 bases between. The CDR3 sequence is 13 residues long. As DNA, the CDR3 is TGTGCCAGCAGTTTCGGGGATTTCGAGACCCAGTACTTC. It yields the protein CASSFGDFETQYF.

The chain joins TRBV7-8 to TRBJ2-5, with 7 positions matching TRBD2. The germline gives CDR1 SGHVS, CDR2 FQNEAQ. This CDR3 is built from 14 residues. V was pared by 3 bases and J by 4 bases, with 5 bases of the junction left unmatched. CDR3 sequence: CASSFGGDLETQYF. The CDR3 DNA follows: TGTGCCAGCAGCTTTGGGGGGGATTTAGAGACCCAGTACTTC. Based on the CDR3 plus reference TRBV7-8 and TRBJ2-5, the full variable domain is GAGVSQSPRYKVAKRGQDVALRCDPISGHVSLFWYQQALGQGPEFLTYFQNEAQLDKSGLPSDRFFAERPEGSVSTLKIQRTQQEDSAVYLCASSFGGDLETQYFGPGTRLLVL.

The rearrangement links TRBV11-3 to TRBJ2-7, with D possibly being TRBD1 (5 bases). V shed 5 bases and J shed 2 bases, with 10 bases lying between them. The CDR3 runs 13 residues. The germline gives CDR1 SGHNT, CDR2 YENEEA. CDR3 region: CASSPGPAYEQYF. The CDR3 DNA reads TGTGCCAGCAGCCCAGGGCCAGCCTACGAGCAGTACTTC.

This chain uses TRBV5-1 with TRBJ2-3; D gene ambiguous. Germline CDR1 reads SGHRS; CDR2 reads YFSETQ. The CDR3 runs 14 residues. V was clipped by 0 bases and J by 3 bases, with 8 bases between them. The CDR3 DNA follows: TGCGCCAGCAGCTTGGTGGCCTCGACAGATACGCAGTATTTT. Translating gives CASSLVASTDTQYF.

The chain employs TRBV7-9 and TRBJ2-1; 9 bases align to TRBD1. Germline V gene data show CDR1 as SEHNR and CDR2 as FQNEAQ (reference sequence). Trimming took 2 bases from V and 7 from J; bases not matched to a gene: 9. This CDR3 comprises 16 residues. In DNA, the CDR3 is TGTGCCAGCAGCTTAACCCCACAGGGGGCGGGGAATGAGCAGTTCTTC. Encoded protein: CASSLTPQGAGNEQFF.

The chain carries TRBV29-1 and TRBJ2-2, with 8 bases fitting TRBD2. Losses at the gene ends were 3 bases for V and 6 bases for J; bases not matched to a gene: 3. Germline lookup yields CDR1 SQVTM and CDR2 ANQGSEA. There are 13 residues in the CDR3. The CDR3 reads CSVEGLGPGELFF. As DNA, the CDR3 is TGCAGCGTTGAGGGACTAGGCCCCGGGGAGCTGTTTTTT.

The chain joins TRBV5-1 to TRBJ2-5, with 9 bases matching TRBD1. With 7 bases clipped from V and 5 bases from J, the junction kept 15 bases outside the gene matches. CDR3 length: 16 amino acids. Germline V gene sequence: CDR1 SGHRS, CDR2 YFSETQ. The CDR3, as DNA: TGCGCCAGCCTTAAGCGGGACAGGGTGTATGGGGAGACCCAGTACTTC. It translates to CASLKRDRVYGETQYF.

The V and J genes are TRBV6-1 and TRBJ1-5; D perhaps matches TRBD1 (5 bases). The germline V gene has CDR1 MNHNS and CDR2 SASEGT. Trimming left V 8 bases short and J 6 bases short, with 17 bases between. The CDR3 totals 14 residues. The CDR3 sequence is CASGPGIPSQPQHF. The CDR3 DNA reads TGTGCCAGCGGCCCAGGGATCCCCAGTCAGCCCCAGCATTTT.

V is TRBV14 and J is TRBJ2-3; D is perhaps TRBD2 (6 bases). There are 14 residues in the CDR3. Germline CDR1 and CDR2: SGHDN and FVKESK. V shed 9 bases and J shed 2 bases, with 15 bases lying between them. The CDR3 here is CARQEGLFTDTQYF. DNA for the CDR3: TGTGCCAGACAAGAGGGACTCTTCACAGATACGCAGTATTTT.

This clone was detected only a few times. This chain links TRBV6-6 with TRBJ2-7; D is possibly TRBD1 (6 bases). Trimming left V 5 bases short and J 10 bases short, with 12 bases between. CDR1 MNHNY and CDR2 SVGAGI come from the germline V gene (reference sequence). This CDR3 has 11 amino acids. In DNA, the CDR3 is TGTGCCAGCAGTACAGGGTATGAACAGTACTTC. This translates into CASSTGYEQYF.

The gene calls are TRBV5-1 and TRBJ2-2; a weak D match, TRBD2 (6 bases). Germline V gene data show CDR1 as SGHRS and CDR2 as YFSETQ. The CDR3 length is 14 residues. V was cut by 8 bases and J by 0 bases, with 11 bases left in between. This CDR3 reads CASQAGPNTGELFF. The CDR3 bases are TGCGCCAGTCAAGCGGGCCCGAACACCGGGGAGCTGTTTTTT.

The V gene is TRBV7-9, the J gene TRBJ1-1; possible D gene TRBD1, 5 bases. CDR1 SEHNR and CDR2 FQNEAQ come from the germline V gene (reference sequence). This CDR3 region has 11 residues. Trimming removed 0 bases at V and 11 bases at J, with 7 bases between. The CDR3 DNA sequence: TGTGCCAGCAGCTTAGCAAACAGGGCTTTCTTT. The encoded protein is CASSLANRAFF.

This chain connects TRBV9 to TRBJ1-6; no definite D call. Per the germline V gene, CDR1 is SGDLS and CDR2 is YYNGEE. The CDR3 totals 13 residues. The V end was cut by 0 bases, the J end by 10 bases, with 8 bases between. The CDR3 loop reads CASSVGAGSPLHF. The CDR3 nucleotides read TGTGCCAGCAGCGTAGGGGCAGGATCACCCCTCCACTTT.

The chain employs TRBV4-1 and TRBJ2-1; maybe TRBD2 (6 bases). Germline assignment: CDR1 MGHRA and CDR2 YSYEKL. Between the trimmed V and J ends, which lost 1 base and 4 bases, there was a span of 11 bases. CDR3 size: 15 residues. CDR3 sequence reads: CASSQVADAYNEQFF. The CDR3 DNA follows: TGCGCCAGCAGCCAAGTAGCGGATGCGTACAATGAGCAGTTCTTC.

This chain uses TRBV7-2 with TRBJ2-7; 9 nucleotides agree with TRBD1. The germline V gene encodes CDR1 SGHTA and CDR2 FQGNSA. V was clipped by 3 bases and J by 4 bases; unmatched bases: 10. The CDR3 has 16 residues. The CDR3 here is CASSFGKTGGTYEQYF. CDR3 DNA sequence: TGTGCCAGCAGCTTTGGCAAGACAGGGGGGACGTACGAGCAGTACTTC.

The V gene is TRBV28, the J gene TRBJ2-7; TRBD2 matches 9 bases. The CDR3 covers 16 residues. V was clipped by 7 bases and J by 3 bases; unmatched bases: 13. The germline V gene encodes CDR1 MDHEN and CDR2 SYDVKM. CDR3 coding DNA: TGTGCCAGCACCGACCGCCTAGCGGGAAAGCGCTACGAGCAGTACTTC. Translating gives CASTDRLAGKRYEQYF.

As DNA, the CDR3 is TGTGCCAGCACGGAGACCCGCACCGGGGAGCTGTTTTTT. Encoded protein: CASTETRTGELFF. The V call is TRBV2, the J call TRBJ2-2; D remains ambiguous. Per the germline V gene, CDR1 is SNHLY and CDR2 is FYNNEI. There are 13 residues in the CDR3. V was cut by 7 bases and J by 4 bases, with 10 bases left in between. The full variable domain, with the rest looked up from reference TRBV2 and TRBJ2-2, is EPEVTQTPSHQVTQMGQEVILRCVPISNHLYFYWYRQILGQKVEFLVSFYNNEISEKSEIFDDQFSVERPDGSNFTLKIRSTKLEDSAMYFCASTETRTGELFFGEGSRLTVL.

This clone was recorded once. The CDR3 is CASSLQGNTGELFF. CDR3 coding DNA: TGCGCCAGCAGCCTACAGGGTAACACCGGGGAGCTGTTTTTT. The rearrangement links TRBV4-1 to TRBJ2-2; TRBD1 might be the D (6 bases). The V gene's germline CDR1 is MGHRA and CDR2 YSYEKL. V lost 4 bases, J lost 2 bases, and 8 bases lay in between. This CDR3 has 14 amino acids.

The chain links TRBV5-1 to TRBJ2-3; TRBD2 might be the D (6 bases). The V gene lost 3 bases and the J gene lost 4 bases, with 12 bases spanning the gap. CDR3 length equals 14 residues. CDR1 SGHRS and CDR2 YFSETQ come from the germline V gene. The CDR3 protein is CASSSGLHADTQYF. For the CDR3, the DNA is TGCGCCAGCAGCTCGGGACTCCACGCAGATACGCAGTATTTT. Together with reference TRBV5-1 and TRBJ2-3, the CDR3 gives the full variable domain: KAGVTQTPRYLIKTRGQQVTLSCSPISGHRSVSWYQQTPGQGLQFLFEYFSETQRNKGNFPGRFSGRQFSNSRSEMNVSTLELGDSALYLCASSSGLHADTQYFGPGTRLTVL.

The gene calls are TRBV28 and TRBJ2-5, with 10 bases matching TRBD2. Germline loops: CDR1 MDHEN, CDR2 SYDVKM. The CDR3 length is 16 residues. V gave up 5 bases and J gave up 2 bases; unmatched junction bases: 8. The CDR3 bases are TGTGCCAGCAGTCCGCGGACTAGCGGACCTCAAGAGACCCAGTACTTC. Translating gives CASSPRTSGPQETQYF.

The chain uses TRBV9 and TRBJ2-5, with TRBD2 matching 7 bases. V lost 2 bases, J lost 4 bases, and 5 bases stayed unmatched. Germline lookup yields CDR1 SGDLS and CDR2 YYNGEE. The CDR3 is 14 amino acids. The CDR3 sequence is CASSVLASGETQYF. The CDR3 DNA sequence: TGTGCCAGCAGCGTCTTGGCTAGCGGAGAGACCCAGTACTTC.

The V call is TRBV10-1, the J call TRBJ2-7; the D gene is possibly TRBD2 (6 bases). This CDR3 is 14 amino acids long. CDR1 is WNHNN, CDR2 SYGVQD, per germline (reference sequence). The germline V and J ends were trimmed by 2 bases and 3 bases, with 11 bases remaining between them. CDR3 coding DNA: TGCGCCAGCAGTGAGGGGGACTTGAACTACGAGCAGTACTTC. This codes for CASSEGDLNYEQYF.

The chain combines TRBV28 with TRBJ2-1; D is unresolved. Looked up from germline, CDR1 is MDHEN and CDR2 is SYDVKM. This CDR3 is built from 12 residues. V dropped 6 bases and J dropped 6 bases, with 9 bases sitting between them. The CDR3 DNA follows: TGTGCCAGCAGATCGTACGGCAATGAGCAGTTCTTC. Translation: CASRSYGNEQFF. Together with reference TRBV28 and TRBJ2-1, the CDR3 gives the full variable domain: DVKVTQSSRYLVKRTGEKVFLECVQDMDHENMFWYRQDPGLGLRLIYFSYDVKMKEKGDIPEGYSVSREKKERFSLILESASTNQTSMYLCASRSYGNEQFFGPGTRLTVL.